This note documents a single T cell receptor beta chain sequence. This specimen comes from a study of T cell changes during pregnancy in multiple sclerosis. Germline V CDR1 and CDR2: LNHDA, SQIVND (reference sequence). Trimming removed 1 base from V and 7 bases from J, with 8 bases in between. The CDR3 runs to 14 residues. Produced via immunoSEQ multiplex PCR; TCRdb's table is partial and in-frame only. The data hold fewer than 40,000 clones, with about 93% observed a single time. This TCR was sampled from a female donor in good health, enrolled as a control in a pregnancy study. The chain is built from TRBV19 and TRBJ1-6; D perhaps matches TRBD1 (5 bases). This specimen was CD4+ T cells from peripheral blood mononuclear cells, taken after pregnancy. The CDR3 protein is CASSIGTGNSPLHF. In DNA, the CDR3 is TGTGCCAGTAGTATAGGAACAGGAAATTCACCCCTCCACTTT.